This T cell receptor beta chain stems from a study of cytomegalovirus exposure and HLA in healthy donors. TCRdb keeps only in-frame clones here, not all; method: immunoSEQ multiplex PCR. Counted here are roughly 250,000 clones, 80% to 90% occurring once; the ten biggest clones make up around 3%. This CDR3 spans 14 amino acids. The germline CDR1 and CDR2 sequences are MNHNY and SVGAGI (reference sequence). V dropped 3 bases and J dropped 2 bases, with 11 bases sitting between them. Sample: PBMCs. This clonotype was obtained from a man between 18 and 35 years old in good health and CMV-seronegative. The chain is built from TRBV6-6 and TRBJ2-7, with D hard to call. CDR3 region: CASSYIAGTYEQYF. The CDR3 region has the DNA TGTGCCAGCAGTTATATCGCCGGTACCTACGAGCAGTACTTC.